Below, 24 T cell receptor beta chains from the same sample are listed, as sequenced in a study of T cell responses to AZD1222 COVID-19 vaccine. Profiling relied on immunoSEQ multiplex PCR, and the TCRdb table lists in-frame clones only, not all of them. Of about 140,000 clones detected, over 85% appear once; the ten largest clones hold around 5%. The sequencing here drew on peripheral blood, taken on day 0 of AZD1222 vaccination. The source of these receptors is an adult in good health.

The chain employs TRBV28 and TRBJ2-7; 15 bases align to TRBD2. The germline V gene encodes CDR1 MDHEN and CDR2 SYDVKM. The CDR3 is 17 amino acids. V lost 6 bases to trimming and J lost 4 bases; unmatched junction nucleotides: 10. The CDR3 reads CASRWRGLAGGGYEQYF. In DNA, the CDR3 is TGTGCCAGCAGGTGGAGGGGACTAGCGGGAGGTGGATACGAGCAGTACTTC.

This rearrangement joins TRBV5-1 to TRBJ2-6; D not certain. Trimming stripped 0 bases from V and 2 bases from J, with 9 bases between. This CDR3 is 16 amino acids long. The germline gives CDR1 SGHRS, CDR2 YFSETQ. CDR3 in amino acids: CASSLDPVPGANVLTF. The CDR3 DNA reads TGCGCCAGCAGCTTGGATCCCGTGCCTGGGGCCAACGTCCTGACTTTC.

This chain joins TRBV6-2 or TRBV6-3 and TRBJ1-5; 10 nucleotides line up with TRBD1. V dropped 6 bases and J dropped 6; count of bases not matched to a gene: 5. The CDR3 runs to 14 residues. CDR1 is MNHEY, CDR2 SVGEGT, per germline. The CDR3 loop reads CASSPTGGFQPQHF. The CDR3 region has the DNA TGTGCCAGCAGCCCGACAGGGGGCTTTCAGCCCCAGCATTTT.

The V call is TRBV28, the J call TRBJ1-2; D unclear. Germline V lookup: CDR1 MDHEN, CDR2 SYDVKM. Trimming took 5 bases from V and 3 from J, leaving 16 bases between them. This CDR3 is built from 15 residues. Here the CDR3 DNA reads TGTGCCAGCAGTGGCGGGGAACAGCTTTACTATGGCTACACCTTC. Encoded protein: CASSGGEQLYYGYTF.

The chain recombines TRBV11-3 with TRBJ2-1; 9 nucleotides agree with TRBD2. Germline assignment: CDR1 SGHNT and CDR2 YENEEA. The CDR3 runs to 16 residues. V was clipped by 5 bases and J by 7 bases; unmatched bases: 12. The CDR3 loop is CASSLWGTSILNEQFF. For the CDR3, the DNA is TGTGCCAGCAGCCTTTGGGGGACTAGCATTTTAAATGAGCAGTTCTTC.

The J gene is TRBJ1-5, the V gene TRBV30, with D possibly being TRBD1 (5 bases). CDR1 is GTSNPN, CDR2 SVGIG, per germline (reference sequence). CDR3 size: 13 residues. Trimming took off 3 bases at V and 10 bases at J, with 16 bases between the two ends. The CDR3 nucleotides read TGTGCCTGGAGCCCGAGGGACGTAGGTCCCCAGCATTTT. This gives the protein CAWSPRDVGPQHF.

The rearrangement links TRBV9 to TRBJ1-5, with D perhaps matching TRBD1 (5 bases). Looked up from germline, CDR1 is SGDLS and CDR2 is YYNGEE. CDR3 size: 15 residues. V lost 3 bases and J lost 9, with 19 bases in between. The DNA for the CDR3 is TGTGCCAGCAGCGCAGAGGGGCTCCCGAGTGTGCCCCAGCATTTT. This encodes CASSAEGLPSVPQHF.

The V and J genes are TRBV30 and TRBJ1-5; D is possibly TRBD1 (6 bases). The ends were cut back, 2 bases at V and 5 bases at J, with 16 bases in the middle. The germline CDR1 and CDR2 sequences are GTSNPN and SVGIG (reference sequence). CDR3 length equals 15 residues. The CDR3: CAWSRGTYVDQPQHF. CDR3 sequence (DNA): TGTGCCTGGAGTAGGGGGACGTATGTAGATCAGCCCCAGCATTTT.

The gene calls are TRBV13 and TRBJ1-6; a weak D match, TRBD1 (6 bases). V shed 5 bases and J shed 7 bases, with 21 bases lying between them. CDR1 PRHDT and CDR2 FYEKMQ come from the germline V gene (reference sequence). The CDR3 runs to 17 residues. The CDR3 spells CASSLTLPTGYNSPLHF. The CDR3 nucleotides read TGTGCCAGCAGCCTCACCCTCCCGACAGGCTACAATTCACCCCTCCACTTT.

The rearrangement uses TRBV14 and TRBJ1-1, with D perhaps matching TRBD1 (5 bases). This CDR3 contains 17 residues. From germline, CDR1 is SGHDN and CDR2 FVKESK. Trimming stripped 4 bases from V and 0 bases from J, with 18 bases between. DNA for the CDR3: TGTGCCAGCAGCCGTGACCTGTTTGGGGGTGTGAACACTGAAGCTTTCTTT. It yields the protein CASSRDLFGGVNTEAFF. Looking up the rest from reference TRBV14 and TRBJ1-1 gives the full variable domain: EAGVTQFPSHSVIEKGQTVTLRCDPISGHDNLYWYRRVMGKEIKFLLHFVKESKQDESGMPNNRFLAERTGGTYSTLKVQPAELEDSGVYFCASSRDLFGGVNTEAFFGQGTRLTVV.

The V gene is TRBV14, the J gene TRBJ1-1; 10 bases fit TRBD1. The CDR3 runs to 16 residues. CDR1 is SGHDN, CDR2 FVKESK, per germline. J gave up 1 base and V 5 bases, and 7 bases lay outside the gene matches. CDR3 region: CASSTDRGLENTEAFF. The CDR3 nucleotides read TGTGCCAGCAGCACTGACAGGGGGCTAGAGAACACTGAAGCTTTCTTT.

In its sample, this clone was seen a few times. This chain links TRBV30 with TRBJ1-5; D remains unclear. The CDR3 runs 12 residues. The germline V gene has CDR1 GTSNPN and CDR2 SVGIG (reference sequence). The ends were cut back, 4 bases at V and 9 bases at J, with 13 bases in the middle. CDR3 residues: CAWNEGLGPQHF. CDR3 bases: TGTGCCTGGAACGAGGGCCTGGGGCCCCAGCATTTT.

The rearrangement joins TRBV4-3 to TRBJ2-7; D assignment may be TRBD1 or TRBD2 (5 bases each). V dropped 3 bases and J dropped 3 bases, with 12 bases sitting between them. CDR1 is LGHNA, CDR2 YSLEER, per germline. The CDR3 runs to 14 residues. DNA of the CDR3: TGCGCCAGCAGCCAGGGGGACGGCCTCTACGAGCAGTACTTC. Protein sequence: CASSQGDGLYEQYF.

The gene calls are TRBV15 and TRBJ1-2; TRBD1 agrees at 11 bases. This CDR3 region has 15 residues. Germline V gene lookup returns CDR1 LNHNV and CDR2 YYDKDF (reference sequence). V lost 0 bases and J lost 8; bases outside the gene matches: 5. CDR3 in DNA: TGTGCCACCAGCAGAGATGGACAGGGGGCTTACGGCTACACCTTC. Its translation: CATSRDGQGAYGYTF.

This chain uses TRBV30 with TRBJ2-7; 9 nucleotides match TRBD1. The V gene's germline CDR1 is GTSNPN and CDR2 SVGIG (reference sequence). V trimming: 1 base; J trimming: 3 bases; junction bases outside the gene matches: 1. CDR3 length equals 13 residues. CDR3 amino acids: CAWSAGQGYEQYF. The CDR3 DNA sequence: TGTGCCTGGAGTGCGGGACAGGGCTACGAGCAGTACTTC.

CDR3 bases: TGTGCCAGCAGTGTCGGGGCCCCTGGGACCCAGTACTTC. Translating gives CASSVGAPGTQYF. The gene calls are TRBV2 and TRBJ2-5; D may match TRBD1 or TRBD2 (5 bases each). The CDR3 spans 13 residues. In germline, CDR1 is SNHLY, CDR2 FYNNEI. The ends were cut back, 4 bases at V and 7 bases at J, with 13 bases in the middle.

This rearrangement joins TRBV11-3 to TRBJ2-1; TRBD2 aligns across 7 bases. Germline CDR1 is SGHNT and CDR2 is YENEEA. The V gene end was trimmed by 0 bases and the J gene end by 6 bases; junction bases not matched to a gene: 11. CDR3 length equals 17 residues. CDR3 protein: CASSLELGGRLVNEQFF. The CDR3, as DNA: TGTGCCAGCAGCTTAGAGTTGGGCGGGAGACTCGTCAATGAGCAGTTCTTC.

The V call is TRBV7-9, the J call TRBJ2-1, with TRBD2 identical over 10 bases. Germline CDR1 and CDR2: SEHNR and FQNEAQ (reference sequence). J was trimmed by 6 bases and V by 3 bases; bases with no gene match: 5. The CDR3 extends over 15 amino acids. The CDR3 coding sequence is TGTGCCAGCAGCTTTCTAGCGGGAGCTAGCAATGAGCAGTTCTTC. Its protein product is CASSFLAGASNEQFF.

This sequence joins TRBV7-9 and TRBJ2-7, with D maybe TRBD2 (7 bases). The V and J ends lost 6 bases and 6 bases respectively, with 9 bases between them. There are 11 residues in the CDR3. Germline CDR1 SEHNR, CDR2 FQNEAQ (reference sequence). The CDR3 nucleotides read TGTGCCAGCAGTAGGGGGGGCGAGCAGTACTTC. Its translation is CASSRGGEQYF.

The CDR3 here is CASSFETGVGEQYF. The CDR3 DNA is TGTGCCAGCAGTTTCGAAACGGGAGTAGGCGAGCAGTACTTC. J is TRBJ2-7 and V is TRBV28; D is possibly TRBD2 (6 bases). The V gene's germline CDR1 is MDHEN and CDR2 SYDVKM. Trimming left V 3 bases short and J 6 bases short, with 15 bases between. The CDR3 has 14 residues.

V usage is TRBV9 and J usage is TRBJ2-7, with D possibly being TRBD1 (5 bases). The ends were cut back, 0 bases at V and 5 bases at J, with 12 bases in the middle. Germline V gene data show CDR1 as SGDLS and CDR2 as YYNGEE. The length of the CDR3 is 14 residues. The CDR3 is CASSVGTRAHEQYF. CDR3 DNA: TGTGCCAGCAGCGTAGGTACCAGGGCCCACGAGCAGTACTTC. The full variable domain, rest sourced from reference TRBV9 and TRBJ2-7, is DSGVTQTPKHLITATGQRVTLRCSPRSGDLSVYWYQQSLDQGLQFLIQYYNGEERAKGNILERFSAQQFPDLHSELNLSSLELGDSALYFCASSVGTRAHEQYFGPGTRLTVT.

The chain links TRBV30 to TRBJ2-3, with 7 bases identical to TRBD2. Germline V gene data show CDR1 as GTSNPN and CDR2 as SVGIG (reference sequence). There are 17 residues in the CDR3. V gave up 3 bases and J gave up 0 bases; unmatched junction bases: 12. The CDR3 here is CAWSPGGAGPSTDTQYF. The CDR3 coding sequence is TGTGCCTGGAGCCCTGGGGGAGCGGGGCCTAGCACAGATACGCAGTATTTT.

In its sample, this clone was seen once. The V call is TRBV4-2, the J call TRBJ2-2; weak D call: TRBD2 (6 bases). This CDR3 contains 19 residues. Trimming removed 4 bases at V and 2 bases at J, with 23 bases between. Germline CDR1 LGHNA, CDR2 YNFKEQ. The DNA of the CDR3 is TGTGCCAGCAGCCGAAGTGGGACTTGGGGGAGCCCCAACACCGGGGAGCTGTTTTTT. It yields the protein CASSRSGTWGSPNTGELFF.

J is TRBJ2-1 and V is TRBV28, with TRBD2 as a possible D gene (6 bases). Deletions cut 4 bases from V and 8 bases from J, with 21 bases between. CDR1 and CDR2 (germline): MDHEN, SYDVKM. CDR3 length equals 16 residues. Here the CDR3 reads CASSSPGSRSIHEQFF. The CDR3, as DNA: TGTGCCAGCAGTTCCCCCGGGAGCAGGTCGATCCATGAGCAGTTCTTC.